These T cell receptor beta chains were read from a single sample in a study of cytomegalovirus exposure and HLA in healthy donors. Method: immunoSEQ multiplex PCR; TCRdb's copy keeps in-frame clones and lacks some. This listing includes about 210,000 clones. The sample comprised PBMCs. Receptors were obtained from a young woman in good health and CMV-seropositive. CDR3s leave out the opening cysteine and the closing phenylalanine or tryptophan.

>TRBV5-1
ASSSGPGQGAETQY
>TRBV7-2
ASSLALQGSNQPQH
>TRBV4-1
ASSQDRTGGREETQY
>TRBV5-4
ASSVAGTSSNEQF
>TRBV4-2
ASSQGASLQETQY
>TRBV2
ASSEAYRGTEAF
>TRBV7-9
ASSLGADRQADTQY
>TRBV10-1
ASSEYLAGDTQY
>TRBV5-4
ASSLLQGAPHYGYT
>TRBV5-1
ASSLGGGPGNTIY
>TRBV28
ASNPPDRGYEQY
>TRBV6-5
ASSYAVSGSYEQY
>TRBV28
ASSLSWAGGPWAEQF
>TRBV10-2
ASRRYRGLDYGYT
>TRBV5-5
ASSLDGGWETQY
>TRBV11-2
ASSLGAWDTEAF
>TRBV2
ASSGQGLGTDTQY
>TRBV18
ASSGQGSRGTGELF
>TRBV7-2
ASSEDSAFSYEQY
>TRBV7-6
ASSLALAGDTGELF
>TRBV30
AWSVFGESCGYT
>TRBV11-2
ASLVGETQY
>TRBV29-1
SVRTGTFNSPLH
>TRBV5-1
ASSVTSGRYNEQF
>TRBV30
AWSIGGYGYT
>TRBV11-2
ASSHNWRIQETQY
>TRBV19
ASSGARGYTEAF